One sample yielded the 32 T cell receptor beta chains listed below, sequenced in a study of long-term antiretroviral therapy in people with HIV (dated by TCRdb to 2021 to 2024). The immunoSEQ hsTCRB v3.0 assay was used at survey level resolution to sequence the TRB variable region. The source is immuneACCESS, and TCRdb retained only in-frame sequences with V and J called. Part of the clones is not carried over; for the studies checked, unresolved V genes explain less than half of this, and the remainder is unexplained. This sample holds fewer than 40,000 clones; roughly nine tenths were observed only once. Under 4.5% of the sample is taken by the ten largest. The starting material was unsorted PBMCs, obtained 1.2 years after starting antiretroviral therapy. These TCRs come from a woman between 45 and 60 years old with HIV.

This chain connects TRBV7-3 to TRBJ1-1; D is possibly TRBD1 (5 bases). Germline V CDR1 and CDR2: SGHTA, FQGTGA. The CDR3 runs 14 residues. V lost 1 base and J 1 base, leaving 7 bases between the germline ends. CDR3 sequence: CASSLSGGNTEAFF. In nucleotides, the CDR3 is TGTGCCAGCAGCTTAAGTGGGGGGAACACTGAAGCTTTCTTT.

The chain recombines TRBV27 with TRBJ1-5; weak D call: TRBD1 (5 bases). There are 15 residues in the CDR3. V lost 3 bases and J lost 0, with 9 bases in between. The germline CDR1 and CDR2 sequences are MNHEY and SMNVEV (reference sequence). The CDR3 DNA follows: TGTGCCAGCAGTTTCCGACAGTCTAGCAATCAGCCCCAGCATTTT. This encodes CASSFRQSSNQPQHF.

The chain employs TRBV4-3 and TRBJ2-2, with a weak D call TRBD1 (5 bases). The length of the CDR3 is 16 residues. Per the germline V gene, CDR1 is LGHNA and CDR2 is YSLEER. The ends were cut back, 3 bases at V and 7 bases at J, with 18 bases in the middle. The CDR3 protein is CASSQDPGREGGELFF. CDR3 in DNA: TGCGCCAGCAGCCAGGACCCCGGCAGGGAAGGCGGGGAGCTGTTTTTT.

The CDR3 loop reads CASTTTRTQETQYF. CDR3 sequence (DNA): TGTGCCAGCACCACCACTAGGACCCAAGAGACCCAGTACTTC. The V and J genes are TRBV7-9 and TRBJ2-5, with D perhaps matching TRBD2 (5 bases). Trimming removed 7 bases at V and 1 base at J, with 13 bases between. The length of the CDR3 is 14 residues. CDR1 and CDR2 from the germline V gene are SEHNR and FQNEAQ (reference sequence).

The chain links TRBV7-2 to TRBJ2-5; D call uncertain. This CDR3 is built from 11 residues. CDR1 is SGHTA, CDR2 FQGNSA, per germline. With 3 bases removed from V and 5 bases from J, the gap between germline ends came to 4 bases. DNA for the CDR3: TGTGCCAGCAGCTTCCTGGAGACCCAGTACTTC. This encodes CASSFLETQYF.

A few counts support this clone. This chain connects TRBV19 to TRBJ2-7; 9 bases match TRBD1. Losses at the gene ends were 4 bases for V and 6 bases for J; bases not matched to a gene: 7. The germline V gene encodes CDR1 LNHDA and CDR2 SQIVND (reference sequence). The CDR3 extends over 14 amino acids. Here the CDR3 DNA reads TGTGCCAGTAGTACCGGGACAGGGCGCGGCGAGCAGTACTTC. Its protein is CASSTGTGRGEQYF.

J is TRBJ1-1 and V is TRBV30; possible D gene TRBD1, 5 bases. V dropped 2 bases and J dropped 7 bases, with 20 bases sitting between them. There are 15 residues in the CDR3. CDR1 and CDR2 from the germline V gene are GTSNPN and SVGIG (reference sequence). The DNA for the CDR3 is TGTGCCTGGAGTTCCCCGCGACCGACGGGGGTTGAAGCTTTCTTT. Amino acid sequence: CAWSSPRPTGVEAFF.

The chain is built from TRBV4-1 and TRBJ2-2; 7 nucleotides align to TRBD1. This CDR3 comprises 16 residues. Germline CDR1 is MGHRA and CDR2 is YSYEKL. V shed 0 bases, J shed 7 bases, and the junction held 8 bases outside the gene matches. For the CDR3, the DNA is TGCGCCAGCAGCCAAGAGGGAAGAGGGGGCAACGGGGAGCTGTTTTTT. Translating gives CASSQEGRGGNGELFF.

This rearrangement joins TRBV5-4 to TRBJ2-3; D gene uncertain. Germline V gene sequence: CDR1 SGHNT, CDR2 YYREEE (reference sequence). V dropped 3 bases and J dropped 2 bases, with 7 bases sitting between them. The CDR3 has 13 residues. The CDR3 DNA reads TGTGCCAGCAGCTGGAGTACCACAGATACGCAGTATTTT. Translating it yields CASSWSTTDTQYF.

The chain has TRBV27 and TRBJ1-5, with 8 bases lining up with TRBD1. The J segment lost 0 bases and the V segment lost 7 bases, leaving 8 bases of the junction unmatched. This CDR3 is 16 amino acids long. The germline V gene has CDR1 MNHEY and CDR2 SMNVEV (reference sequence). In nucleotides, the CDR3 is TGTGCCAGCACGACAGGGGAGGGATATAGCAATCAGCCCCAGCATTTT. It codes for CASTTGEGYSNQPQHF.

J is TRBJ2-7 and V is TRBV7-9; a weak D match, TRBD2 (5 bases). The germline V and J ends were trimmed by 3 bases and 5 bases, with 11 bases remaining between them. The CDR3 is 13 residues long. Germline values: CDR1 SEHNR, CDR2 FQNEAQ (reference sequence). The DNA of the CDR3 is TGTGCCAGCAGCTTTTTCGGGGTCCACGAGCAGTACTTC. It is translated as CASSFFGVHEQYF.

This clone was seen only once. The chain is built from TRBV7-3 and TRBJ2-1; weak D call: TRBD1 (6 bases). V gave up 5 bases and J gave up 9 bases, with 14 bases separating them. Germline values: CDR1 SGHTA, CDR2 FQGTGA. This CDR3 has 13 residues. Here the CDR3 DNA reads TGTGCCAGCAGCCCCGGACAGACCGCTGAGCAGTTCTTC. The encoded protein is CASSPGQTAEQFF.

This rearrangement joins TRBV6-5 to TRBJ1-1; no reliable D call. Germline CDR1 reads MNHEY; CDR2 reads SVGAGI. This CDR3 has 13 residues. V was clipped by 0 bases and J by 4 bases, with 6 bases between them. CDR3 amino acids: CASSYSWGTEAFF. The DNA of the CDR3 is TGTGCCAGCAGTTACTCGTGGGGCACTGAAGCTTTCTTT.

The rearrangement joins TRBV27 to TRBJ2-1; no definite D call. This CDR3 region has 16 residues. Germline CDR1 reads MNHEY; CDR2 reads SMNVEV (reference sequence). The germline V and J ends were trimmed by 0 bases and 4 bases, with 13 bases remaining between them. In DNA, the CDR3 is TGTGCCAGCAGTTTATCGAGACCCCTAGGGTACAATGAGCAGTTCTTC. It codes for CASSLSRPLGYNEQFF.

The chain couples TRBV28 to TRBJ1-1; 7 positions agree with TRBD1. CDR3 length: 15 amino acids. V was pared by 11 bases and J by 0 bases, with 12 bases of the junction left unmatched. Germline CDR1 and CDR2: MDHEN and SYDVKM. CDR3 DNA sequence: TGTGCCGGAAATTCAGGGGGTCGAGTGAACACTGAAGCTTTCTTT. Encoded protein: CAGNSGGRVNTEAFF.

This chain links TRBV15 with TRBJ2-2, with a tentative D call TRBD2 (5 bases). CDR1 and CDR2 from the germline V gene are LNHNV and YYDKDF (reference sequence). This CDR3 is built from 17 residues. V was clipped by 0 bases and J by 1 base, with 12 bases between them. CDR3 sequence (DNA): TGTGCCACCAGCAGAGATCCCCCGGGGAGGAACACCGGGGAGCTGTTTTTT. Translation gives CATSRDPPGRNTGELFF.

This chain links TRBV7-3 with TRBJ2-4; perhaps D is TRBD1 or TRBD2 (5 bases each). V was shortened by 4 bases and J by 9 bases, with 13 bases between the two germline ends. The CDR3 is 13 amino acids. Germline V gives CDR1 SGHTA, CDR2 FQGTGA. The CDR3 is CASSSQLGGIQYF. The CDR3 DNA follows: TGTGCCAGCAGCTCACAACTTGGGGGCATTCAGTACTTC.

The chain combines TRBV5-4 with TRBJ1-2; the match to TRBD1 covers 12 bases. Germline V gene lookup returns CDR1 SGHNT and CDR2 YYREEE (reference sequence). Trimming at V came to 4 bases and at J to 4 bases, leaving 8 bases not matched to a gene. The CDR3 runs to 16 residues. For the CDR3, the DNA is TGTGCCAGCAGCCCCTTCCCGGGACAGGGGGCCTATGGCTACACCTTC. Protein sequence: CASSPFPGQGAYGYTF. Looking up the rest from reference TRBV5-4 and TRBJ1-2 gives the full variable domain: ETGVTQSPTHLIKTRGQQVTLRCSSQSGHNTVSWYQQALGQGPQFIFQYYREEENGRGNFPPRFSGLQFPNYSSELNVNALELDDSALYLCASSPFPGQGAYGYTFGSGTRLTVV.

The chain uses TRBV11-2 and TRBJ2-1; TRBD2 aligns across 15 bases. V was pared by 0 bases and J by 1 base, with 4 bases of the junction left unmatched. This CDR3 spans 19 amino acids. Germline CDR1 reads SGHAT; CDR2 reads FQNNGV. This CDR3 reads CASSLEGLAGGTSYNEQFF. CDR3 nucleotide sequence: TGTGCCAGCAGCTTAGAGGGACTAGCGGGGGGCACTTCCTACAATGAGCAGTTCTTC.

This clone was seen just once. J is TRBJ1-3 and V is TRBV7-9, with D hard to call. Germline CDR1 reads SEHNR; CDR2 reads FQNEAQ (reference sequence). The CDR3 has 15 amino acids. V was shortened by 3 bases and J by 4 bases, with 13 bases between the two germline ends. The CDR3 spells CASSFSFGEGNTIYF. DNA for the CDR3: TGTGCCAGCAGCTTCTCGTTTGGGGAAGGAAACACCATATATTTT.

V gene TRBV10-3 combines with J gene TRBJ2-5; the match to TRBD2 covers 7 bases. J gave up 0 bases and V 4 bases, and 5 bases lay outside the gene matches. CDR1 and CDR2 (germline): ENHRY, SYGVKD. The CDR3 runs 15 residues. CDR3 protein: CAISVTTSHQETQYF. In DNA, the CDR3 is TGTGCCATCAGTGTGACGACTAGCCACCAAGAGACCCAGTACTTC.

The chain is built from TRBV2 and TRBJ1-5; unclear D gene. This CDR3 contains 13 residues. Trimming removed 7 bases at V and 2 bases at J, with 9 bases between. CDR1 and CDR2 from the germline V gene are SNHLY and FYNNEI. The CDR3 DNA reads as TGTGCCAGCATGGACGGAGGCAATCAGCCCCAGCATTTT. Its translation: CASMDGGNQPQHF.

V is TRBV2 and J is TRBJ2-3; D not certain. Trimming shortened V by 5 bases and J by 7 bases, and 16 bases separated the two germline ends. Germline values: CDR1 SNHLY, CDR2 FYNNEI. The CDR3 is made up of 14 amino acids. For the CDR3, the DNA is TGTGCCAGCAGTCGAGACCCGTCTACTAATACGCAGTATTTT. It specifies CASSRDPSTNTQYF. Variable domain in full (rest from reference TRBV2 and TRBJ2-3): EPEVTQTPSHQVTQMGQEVILRCVPISNHLYFYWYRQILGQKVEFLVSFYNNEISEKSEIFDDQFSVERPDGSNFTLKIRSTKLEDSAMYFCASSRDPSTNTQYFGPGTRLTVL.

This clone has only one observation. V and J are TRBV10-3 and TRBJ2-3; D is uncertain. The V gene's germline CDR1 is ENHRY and CDR2 SYGVKD. The CDR3 is made up of 14 amino acids. V lost 8 bases and J 0 bases, leaving 12 bases between the germline ends. Here the CDR3 reads CAIASMSSTDTQYF. CDR3 nucleotides: TGTGCCATCGCCTCGATGTCTAGCACAGATACGCAGTATTTT.

This clone was found once. The chain employs TRBV27 and TRBJ2-3; D call uncertain. CDR1 is MNHEY, CDR2 SMNVEV, per germline (reference sequence). CDR3 length equals 14 residues. The ends were cut back, 2 bases at V and 0 bases at J, with 6 bases in the middle. The CDR3 DNA reads as TGTGCCAGCAGTTTAGGGATTAGCACAGATACGCAGTATTTT. Amino acids: CASSLGISTDTQYF.

This chain connects TRBV5-1 to TRBJ2-7, with a tentative D call TRBD2 (7 bases). V was clipped by 4 bases and J by 5 bases, with 16 bases between them. The germline CDR1 and CDR2 sequences are SGHRS and YFSETQ. CDR3 size: 14 residues. CDR3 coding DNA: TGCGCCAGCAGCAAAAGCAGGGGAGGGGACGAGCAGTACTTC. Translating gives CASSKSRGGDEQYF.

This chain joins TRBV5-1 and TRBJ2-7; 9 bases align to TRBD2. J gave up 6 bases and V 0 bases, and 7 bases lay outside the gene matches. The CDR3 is 15 residues long. Germline CDR1 reads SGHRS; CDR2 reads YFSETQ. DNA of the CDR3: TGCGCCAGCAGCTTGGCCGGGAGCGGGGGGAGCGAGCAGTACTTC. This gives the protein CASSLAGSGGSEQYF.

The chain employs TRBV29-1 and TRBJ2-7, with TRBD1 identical over 7 bases. V gave up 7 bases and J gave up 7 bases; unmatched junction bases: 7. CDR3 length: 11 amino acids. Looked up from germline, CDR1 is SQVTM and CDR2 is ANQGSEA. The CDR3 region is CSAARQGEQYF. Here the CDR3 DNA reads TGCAGCGCCGCCCGACAGGGTGAGCAGTACTTC.

J is TRBJ2-2 and V is TRBV19; TRBD1 aligns across 8 bases. This CDR3 is 14 amino acids long. Trimming took 5 bases from V and 6 from J; bases not matched to a gene: 5. Germline V gives CDR1 LNHDA, CDR2 SQIVND (reference sequence). The CDR3 nucleotides read TGTGCCAGTAGTCCCAGACAGGGGTCCGGGGAGCTGTTTTTT. Translated, it gives CASSPRQGSGELFF.

The rearrangement uses TRBV10-3 and TRBJ1-6; TRBD1 is a possible D gene (6 bases). Germline V CDR1 and CDR2: ENHRY, SYGVKD. V lost 2 bases and J 10 bases, leaving 12 bases between the germline ends. The CDR3 consists of 14 residues. The CDR3 DNA is TGTGCCATCAGTGAGAACAGGGAGAGCTCACCCCTCCACTTT. Its protein product is CAISENRESSPLHF.

This clone came up a few times. The genes are TRBV11-2 and TRBJ2-4; D is uncertain. This CDR3 spans 13 amino acids. The ends were cut back, 7 bases at V and 4 bases at J, with 11 bases in the middle. The V gene's germline CDR1 is SGHAT and CDR2 FQNNGV. DNA for the CDR3: TGTGCCAGCACCACTTTAGGAAAAAACATTCAGTACTTC. Translated, it gives CASTTLGKNIQYF.

This clone was counted a single time. This chain links TRBV9 with TRBJ2-2; 10 bases match TRBD1. The CDR3 is 18 amino acids. Germline values: CDR1 SGDLS, CDR2 YYNGEE. With V trimmed by 1 base and J by 6 bases, 12 bases remained unmatched. Here the CDR3 reads CASSVFALGTGAPGELFF. The CDR3 bases are TGTGCCAGCAGCGTATTTGCATTGGGGACAGGGGCCCCCGGGGAGCTGTTTTTT. Filled out from reference TRBV9 and TRBJ2-2, the complete variable domain reads DSGVTQTPKHLITATGQRVTLRCSPRSGDLSVYWYQQSLDQGLQFLIQYYNGEERAKGNILERFSAQQFPDLHSELNLSSLELGDSALYFCASSVFALGTGAPGELFFGEGSRLTVL.